The source of this T cell receptor beta chain is a study of blood T cell repertoires in COVID-19. Using immunoSEQ multiplex PCR, the repertoire was profiled, and TCRdb retains in-frame clones only, with some absent. The sample has around 290,000 clones, 75% to 95% seen once. The sample taken for sequencing was PBMCs or T cells enriched from blood (not recorded which). This sequence originates from a woman aged 25 to 39 who had recovered from COVID-19.

CDR3 sequence reads: CASRLPGQRGTNYGYTF. The DNA for the CDR3 is TGTGCCAGCAGACTTCCGGGACAGAGAGGGACCAACTATGGCTACACCTTC. This rearrangement joins TRBV28 to TRBJ1-2, with 7 bases lining up with TRBD1. V was pared by 6 bases and J by 2 bases, with 15 bases of the junction left unmatched. Germline V gene data show CDR1 as MDHEN and CDR2 as SYDVKM. The CDR3 has 17 residues.